This TCR beta chain was sequenced during a study of blood T cell repertoires in COVID-19. On the study more broadly: Acute and convalescent COVID-19 samples came from the United States, Italy and Spain.

A COVID-19 case had been met by exposed participants during the 2 weeks before study entry. This CDR3 is 12 amino acids long. V was clipped by 8 bases and J by 10 bases; unmatched bases: 2. The germline V gene encodes CDR1 SGHDN and CDR2 FVKESK. This clone was detected a few times. Produced via immunoSEQ multiplex PCR; TCRdb's table is partial and in-frame only. The sample shows about 64,000 clones, 72% of them seen only once. The rearrangement uses TRBV14 and TRBJ1-6, with 10 nucleotides matching TRBD1. This TCR came from a woman aged 55-69 years who had been exposed to COVID-19. The material sequenced was PBMCs or T cells enriched from blood (not recorded which). The CDR3 nucleotides read TGTGCCAGCGGGACAGGGGTCTCACCCCTCCACTTT. Translation: CASGTGVSPLHF.